The 21 T cell receptor beta chains below were found in one sample sequenced in a study of blood T cell repertoires in COVID-19. Profiling relied on immunoSEQ multiplex PCR, and the TCRdb table lists in-frame clones only, not all of them. The sample lists 310,000 or so clones, 75% to 95% seen once, with roughly 1.1% in the top ten. The sequencing input was PBMCs or T cells enriched from blood (not recorded which). The source is a woman under 40 who had recovered from COVID-19.

The genes are TRBV4-2 and TRBJ1-5; tentatively, D is TRBD1 (6 bases). CDR3 size: 17 residues. Looked up from germline, CDR1 is LGHNA and CDR2 is YNFKEQ. V was trimmed by 0 bases and J by 4 bases, leaving 16 bases between them. This CDR3 is CASSQEVIGRGNQPQHF. Written as DNA, the CDR3 is TGTGCCAGCAGCCAAGAAGTGATAGGCAGGGGTAATCAGCCCCAGCATTTT.

The chain links TRBV27 to TRBJ2-7, with a weak D call TRBD1 (6 bases). The length of the CDR3 is 12 residues. Trimming cost V 8 bases and J 2 bases, with 10 bases left between them. Germline V gene data show CDR1 as MNHEY and CDR2 as SMNVEV (reference sequence). The CDR3 protein is CASATGTYEQYF. CDR3 sequence (DNA): TGTGCCAGCGCGACAGGCACCTACGAGCAGTACTTC.

J is TRBJ1-5 and V is TRBV7-2; D is perhaps TRBD1 (5 bases). The germline V and J ends were trimmed by 1 base and 5 bases, with 6 bases remaining between them. The CDR3 loop spans 13 amino acids. Germline CDR1 SGHTA, CDR2 FQGNSA. The CDR3 sequence is CASSLGGDQPQHF. CDR3 coding DNA: TGTGCCAGCAGCTTAGGGGGGGATCAGCCCCAGCATTTT.

The V gene is TRBV7-3, the J gene TRBJ2-2; TRBD1 aligns across 8 bases. CDR3 size: 14 residues. Trimming removed 5 bases from V and 4 bases from J; junction bases left unmatched: 3. Per the germline V gene, CDR1 is SGHTA and CDR2 is FQGTGA. This chain's CDR3 is CASSQTGGTGELFF. In DNA form, the CDR3 reads TGTGCCAGCAGCCAAACAGGGGGCACCGGGGAGCTGTTTTTT. Full variable domain (rest looked up from reference TRBV7-3 and TRBJ2-2): GAGVSQTPSNKVTEKGKYVELRCDPISGHTALYWYRQSLGQGPEFLIYFQGTGAADDSGLPNDRFFAVRPEGSVSTLKIQRTERGDSAVYLCASSQTGGTGELFFGEGSRLTVL.

The V gene is TRBV7-2, the J gene TRBJ2-1; 10 nucleotides align to TRBD2. J gave up 3 bases and V 5 bases, and 10 bases lay outside the gene matches. Looked up from germline, CDR1 is SGHTA and CDR2 is FQGNSA. The CDR3 runs 17 residues. The CDR3 sequence: CASSSRRSGRGYNEQFF. CDR3 sequence (DNA): TGTGCCAGCAGCAGCCGGAGAAGCGGGAGGGGCTACAATGAGCAGTTCTTC.

The table lists this clone with a count of one. The genes are TRBV24-1 and TRBJ2-1; 14 bases align to TRBD2. Unmatched junction bases numbered 3, after V lost 3 bases and J lost 6 bases. The CDR3 loop spans 16 amino acids. Germline loops: CDR1 KGHDR, CDR2 SFDVKD. CDR3 sequence reads: CATSDRGLAGGNEQFF. The CDR3 nucleotides read TGTGCCACCAGTGATCGCGGACTAGCGGGAGGCAATGAGCAGTTCTTC.

The chain combines TRBV2 with TRBJ2-1, with D maybe TRBD2 (6 bases). This CDR3 is built from 13 residues. Looked up from germline, CDR1 is SNHLY and CDR2 is FYNNEI. Trimming left V 3 bases short and J 9 bases short, with 12 bases between. CDR3: CASSEGDFTEQFF. The CDR3 nucleotides read TGTGCCAGCAGTGAGGGGGACTTCACTGAGCAGTTCTTC. Together with reference TRBV2 and TRBJ2-1, the CDR3 gives the full variable domain: EPEVTQTPSHQVTQMGQEVILRCVPISNHLYFYWYRQILGQKVEFLVSFYNNEISEKSEIFDDQFSVERPDGSNFTLKIRSTKLEDSAMYFCASSEGDFTEQFFGPGTRLTVL.

This clone occurred once. The rearrangement links TRBV6-2 or TRBV6-3 to TRBJ2-7, with 7 bases lining up with TRBD1. The CDR3 spans 14 residues. The V gene end was trimmed by 6 bases and the J gene end by 3 bases; junction bases not matched to a gene: 8. CDR1 MNHEY and CDR2 SVGEGT come from the germline V gene. This chain's CDR3 is CASSRPGQLYEQYF. In DNA, the CDR3 is TGTGCCAGCAGCCGCCCGGGACAGCTCTACGAGCAGTACTTC.

This chain connects TRBV7-6 to TRBJ1-5, with TRBD1 as a possible D gene (5 bases). Deletions cut 3 bases from V and 3 bases from J, with 12 bases between. The germline CDR1 and CDR2 sequences are SGHVS and FNYEAQ. The CDR3 is 15 amino acids. Written as DNA, the CDR3 is TGTGCCAGCAGCTTCCAAGACAGAATCAATCAGCCCCAGCATTTT. Protein sequence: CASSFQDRINQPQHF.

The chain combines TRBV19 with TRBJ1-5, with D uncertain. Germline V gives CDR1 LNHDA, CDR2 SQIVND (reference sequence). This CDR3 has 12 amino acids. Trimming removed 5 bases from V and 6 bases from J, with 8 bases in between. The chain's CDR3 is CASSYLAQPQHF. Written as DNA, the CDR3 is TGTGCCAGTAGTTACTTAGCTCAGCCCCAGCATTTT. Looking up the rest from reference TRBV19 and TRBJ1-5 gives the full variable domain: DGGITQSPKYLFRKEGQNVTLSCEQNLNHDAMYWYRQDPGQGLRLIYYSQIVNDFQKGDIAEGYSVSREKKESFPLTVTSAQKNPTAFYLCASSYLAQPQHFGDGTRLSIL.

The CDR3 protein is CASSQVLGLRETQYF. In DNA, the CDR3 is TGTGCCAGCAGCCAAGTCCTTGGACTTAGAGAGACCCAGTACTTC. The rearrangement joins TRBV14 to TRBJ2-5; D is perhaps TRBD2 (5 bases). V was cut by 1 base and J by 4 bases, with 13 bases left in between. Germline CDR1 reads SGHDN; CDR2 reads FVKESK. The CDR3 contains 15 residues.

V gene TRBV28 combines with J gene TRBJ1-4; 7 nucleotides match TRBD1. Per germline, CDR1 MDHEN and CDR2 SYDVKM. The CDR3 has 16 residues. With V trimmed by 2 bases and J by 8 bases, 11 bases remained unmatched. The CDR3 DNA is TGTGCCAGCAGTTTAGGGGACAGTCGGGCAGGGGAAAAACTGTTTTTT. Amino acid sequence: CASSLGDSRAGEKLFF.

The V gene is TRBV19, the J gene TRBJ2-1; tentatively, D is TRBD1 (6 bases). Germline V CDR1 and CDR2: LNHDA, SQIVND (reference sequence). The V end was cut by 6 bases, the J end by 5 bases, with 20 bases between. This CDR3 spans 16 amino acids. This CDR3 is CASSSSQGYANNEQFF. The DNA of the CDR3 is TGTGCCAGTAGCAGCTCCCAGGGGTACGCTAACAATGAGCAGTTCTTC.

The gene calls are TRBV7-8 and TRBJ2-1, with 10 positions matching TRBD2. The germline gives CDR1 SGHVS, CDR2 FQNEAQ. V trimming: 1 base; J trimming: 3 bases; junction bases outside the gene matches: 12. The CDR3 has 19 amino acids. The chain's CDR3 is CASSLGASGSPPYYNEQFF. In DNA, the CDR3 is TGTGCCAGCAGCTTAGGGGCTAGCGGGAGTCCCCCCTACTACAATGAGCAGTTCTTC.

The J gene is TRBJ1-2, the V gene TRBV12-3 or TRBV12-4; 7 bases line up with TRBD1. There are 13 residues in the CDR3. The junction had 7 bases not matched to a gene; V was cut back by 8 bases and J by 4 bases. The CDR3 region is CASVRTGGYGYTF. CDR3 DNA sequence: TGTGCCAGCGTCCGGACAGGCGGCTATGGCTACACCTTC.

The table lists this clone with a count of one. The V and J genes are TRBV9 and TRBJ2-3; 7 nucleotides match TRBD2. CDR3 length equals 16 residues. The trim removed 0 bases at V and 0 bases at J, leaving 4 bases unmatched. Germline V gene sequence: CDR1 SGDLS, CDR2 YYNGEE. The CDR3: CASSVEGSGSTDTQYF. DNA for the CDR3: TGTGCCAGCAGCGTAGAAGGTAGCGGGAGCACAGATACGCAGTATTTT.

As regards this clone: Other nucleotide sequences from this sample produce the same CDR3. V gene TRBV29-1 combines with J gene TRBJ2-5; TRBD2 matches 7 bases. The CDR3 runs to 11 residues. With V trimmed by 4 bases and J by 4 bases, 0 bases remained unmatched. Per the germline V gene, CDR1 is SQVTM and CDR2 is ANQGSEA. CDR3 region: CSVGGGETQYF. CDR3 DNA sequence: TGCAGCGTTGGCGGGGGAGAGACCCAGTACTTC.

V is TRBV19 and J is TRBJ2-7; D may be TRBD2 (6 bases). Germline-derived CDR1 and CDR2 are LNHDA and SQIVND (reference sequence). The CDR3 has 13 amino acids. Trimming stripped 6 bases from V and 4 bases from J, with 13 bases between. Here the CDR3 reads CASRSEGKYEQYF. The CDR3 DNA is TGTGCCAGTAGGTCGGAGGGGAAGTACGAGCAGTACTTC. Based on the CDR3 plus reference TRBV19 and TRBJ2-7, the full variable domain is DGGITQSPKYLFRKEGQNVTLSCEQNLNHDAMYWYRQDPGQGLRLIYYSQIVNDFQKGDIAEGYSVSREKKESFPLTVTSAQKNPTAFYLCASRSEGKYEQYFGPGTRLTVT.

The chain has TRBV27 and TRBJ1-1; unclear D gene. Germline lookup yields CDR1 MNHEY and CDR2 SMNVEV (reference sequence). This CDR3 is 15 amino acids long. V was trimmed by 8 bases and J by 0 bases, leaving 16 bases between them. CDR3 bases: TGTGCCAGCGTTTCTACTGCCCTCCTGAACACTGAAGCTTTCTTT. Protein: CASVSTALLNTEAFF.

The chain is built from TRBV18 and TRBJ2-7; D unclear. This CDR3 region has 15 residues. The V and J ends lost 0 bases and 2 bases respectively, with 11 bases between them. Germline V gives CDR1 KGHSH, CDR2 LQKENI. DNA of the CDR3: TGTGCCAGCTCACCACCGGAGAAGGTAACCTACGAGCAGTACTTC. Translating gives CASSPPEKVTYEQYF. Variable domain in full (rest from reference TRBV18 and TRBJ2-7): NAGVMQNPRHLVRRRGQEARLRCSPMKGHSHVYWYRQLPEEGLKFMVYLQKENIIDESGMPKERFSAEFPKEGPSILRIQQVVRGDSAAYFCASSPPEKVTYEQYFGPGTRLTVT.

The CDR3 coding sequence is TGTGCCAGCAGGAGTCCGGGCTCCTACAATGAGCAGTTCTTC. Protein product: CASRSPGSYNEQFF. The chain recombines TRBV6-5 with TRBJ2-1; D gene ambiguous. Between the trimmed V and J ends, which lost 6 bases and 0 bases, there was a span of 9 bases. The CDR3 consists of 14 residues. CDR1 MNHEY and CDR2 SVGAGI come from the germline V gene.